The rows below give T cell receptor beta chains drawn from one sample of a study of OX40 agonist ivuxolimab in advanced cancers. Measured with immunoSEQ multiplex PCR; TCRdb has only the in-frame clones, and not every one. Among tens of thousands of clones listed, about 82% were seen once. The source was CD4+ or CD8+ T cells sorted from blood, collected in a trial of the OX40 agonist ivuxolimab. The receptors shown here come from an adult with an advanced solid tumor such as melanoma, head and neck, liver or kidney cancer. Both conserved end residues are part of each CDR3. D genes are given only for firm matches. Not every row has a clone size; where given, it reads once, few, many or a size class.

abundance | j_gene | d_gene | v_gene | CDR3nt | CDR3aa
few | TRBJ2-1 | TRBD1 | TRBV27 | TGTGCCAGCAGTTCCTATTTCCAGGGGGCCTCCTACAATGAGCAGTTCTTC | CASSSYFQGASYNEQFF
. | TRBJ2-1 | . | TRBV5-1 | TGCGCCAGCAGCTTGGGCGGCAGCTCAATGAATGAGCAGTTCTTC | CASSLGGSSMNEQFF
. | TRBJ2-1 | . | TRBV4-2 | TGTGCCAGCAGCCAAGACGGAGGGGGGACGTACAATGAGCAGTTCTTC | CASSQDGGGTYNEQFF
. | TRBJ2-7 | TRBD1 | TRBV11-2 | TGTGCCAGCAGCACCCCCCGGGACAGGGGCGTCGAGCAGTACTTC | CASSTPRDRGVEQYF
. | TRBJ2-1 | TRBD2 | TRBV11-3 | TGTGCCAGCAGCCCCGAGGGACTAGGTCAGTACAATGAGCAGTTCTTC | CASSPEGLGQYNEQFF
. | TRBJ2-2 | TRBD1 | TRBV7-3 | TGTGCCAGCAGGGGGACAGGCAGCGCCAACACCGGGGAGCTGTTTTTT | CASRGTGSANTGELFF
. | TRBJ1-3 | . | TRBV2 | TGTGCCAGCGCGCTAACCCGAAACACCATATATTTT | CASALTRNTIYF
few | TRBJ2-3 | TRBD2 | TRBV7-3 | TGTGCCAGCAGCGCCCGTAGCGGGGGGAATGCTGGGGTCACAGATACGCAGTATTTT | CASSARSGGNAGVTDTQYF
. | TRBJ2-7 | . | TRBV5-5 | TGTGCCAGCAGCTTGGACCCAGTACCCTACGAGCAGTACTTC | CASSLDPVPYEQYF
once | TRBJ1-1 | TRBD1 | TRBV5-4 | TGTGCCAGCAGCCGGTGGGACAGGGTAGGAGCTTTCTTT | CASSRWDRVGAFF
once | TRBJ2-3 | . | TRBV7-2 | TGTGCCAGCAGCTTAACGGCTTCAGATACGCAGTATTTT | CASSLTASDTQYF
. | TRBJ2-5 | . | TRBV11-2 | TGTGCCAGCAGCTCCGCCGAAGAGACCCAGTACTTC | CASSSAEETQYF
. | TRBJ1-1 | . | TRBV30 | TGTGCCTGGGATCTTGGGACGGGAGGAGAAGGTGAAGCTTTCTTT | CAWDLGTGGEGEAFF
. | TRBJ2-3 | . | TRBV5-6 | TGTGCCAGCAGCTTTACTGTAGGGATCGCTAGCACAGATACGCAGTATTTT | CASSFTVGIASTDTQYF
. | TRBJ1-4 | . | TRBV6-6 | TGTGCCAGCACTAACACTGCAACTAATGAAAAACTGTTTTTT | CASTNTATNEKLFF
few | TRBJ2-5 | TRBD2 | TRBV2 | TGTGCCAGCTGTCGAGGGACTAGCGGGGGGGTAGAGACCCAGTACTTC | CASCRGTSGGVETQYF
. | TRBJ2-1 | . | TRBV28 | TGTGCCAGCAGTTTAGGAGGGGCGGTCTACAATGAGCAGTTCTTC | CASSLGGAVYNEQFF
. | TRBJ2-3 | . | TRBV5-1 | TGCGCCAGCAGTAATCTCACAGATACGCAGTATTTT | CASSNLTDTQYF
. | TRBJ1-4 | . | TRBV28 | TGTGCCAGCAGTTTCGGACAGACTACCCCTAATGAAAAACTGTTTTTT | CASSFGQTTPNEKLFF
. | TRBJ2-1 | TRBD2 | TRBV7-2 | TGTGCCAGCAGCCCTCCGGGACTAGCGGTAAGAAATGAGCAGTTCTTC | CASSPPGLAVRNEQFF